The 16 T cell receptor beta chains listed next were all sequenced from one sample in a study of T cell changes during pregnancy in multiple sclerosis (dated by TCRdb to the late 2010s). The receptor library was made with the immunoSEQ multiplex PCR assay. Entries here come from immuneACCESS through TCRdb and include only in-frame sequences with V and J called. Some clones fail to appear in such tables; in the studies checked, an unresolved V gene covers under half of the shortfall, and the cause of the remainder is unknown. The sample table lists around 88,000 clones, roughly nine tenths of them with a count of one. The ten largest clones capture over 2% of the sample. The sequenced sample was peripheral blood, obtained in the first trimester of pregnancy. The source of these receptors is a female donor with multiple sclerosis, enrolled in a pregnancy study.

J is TRBJ1-5 and V is TRBV15; D may be TRBD1 (5 bases). The CDR3 has 12 amino acids. CDR1 is LNHNV, CDR2 YYDKDF, per germline (reference sequence). Trimming pared 6 bases from V and 7 bases from J, leaving 10 bases between. Here the CDR3 DNA reads TGTGCCACCAGGGGGGGAAACCAGCCCCAGCATTTT. Its translation is CATRGGNQPQHF.

The genes are TRBV28 and TRBJ2-2; 10 bases agree with TRBD1. V trimming: 10 bases; J trimming: 7 bases; junction bases outside the gene matches: 9. This CDR3 has 14 amino acids. The V gene's germline CDR1 is MDHEN and CDR2 SYDVKM. DNA for the CDR3: TGTGCCACCCTGACAGGGGGCGCCGGCGGGGAGCTGTTTTTT. Translated, it gives CATLTGGAGGELFF.

This sequence joins TRBV6-6 and TRBJ2-7, with TRBD1 matching 9 bases. CDR1 is MNHNY and CDR2 is SVGAGI in the germline V gene (reference sequence). V lost 4 bases, J lost 2 bases, and 6 bases stayed unmatched. The CDR3 totals 15 residues. This chain's CDR3 is CASSSKDRGTYEQYF. The CDR3 DNA reads TGTGCCAGCAGTTCTAAGGACAGGGGAACCTACGAGCAGTACTTC.

This sequence joins TRBV15 and TRBJ2-1; 13 nucleotides agree with TRBD2. V shed 1 base and J 7 bases; nucleotides not matched to a gene: 1. The CDR3 runs 15 residues. Germline assignment: CDR1 LNHNV and CDR2 YYDKDF (reference sequence). CDR3 protein: CATSRGLAGGNEQFF. The CDR3 nucleotides are TGTGCCACCAGCAGAGGACTAGCGGGAGGTAATGAGCAGTTCTTC.

The rearrangement links TRBV7-3 to TRBJ2-3, with 8 bases aligning to TRBD2. Per germline, CDR1 SGHTA and CDR2 FQGTGA. With 5 bases clipped from V and 1 base from J, the junction kept 5 bases outside the gene matches. The CDR3 consists of 15 residues. In nucleotides, the CDR3 is TGTGCCAGCAGCCCCCGGGGGGGGCGCACAGATACGCAGTATTTT. As protein: CASSPRGGRTDTQYF. The full variable domain, its missing parts supplied by reference TRBV7-3 and TRBJ2-3, is GAGVSQTPSNKVTEKGKYVELRCDPISGHTALYWYRQSLGQGPEFLIYFQGTGAADDSGLPNDRFFAVRPEGSVSTLKIQRTERGDSAVYLCASSPRGGRTDTQYFGPGTRLTVL.

This clone appeared once. The V gene is TRBV27, the J gene TRBJ2-7, with TRBD2 identical over 9 bases. Germline trimming cut 2 bases from V and 3 bases from J; bases unmatched to any gene: 2. The CDR3 has 14 residues. Germline values: CDR1 MNHEY, CDR2 SMNVEV (reference sequence). CDR3 loop: CASSLGAGGYEQYF. For the CDR3, the DNA is TGTGCCAGCAGTTTAGGAGCGGGGGGCTACGAGCAGTACTTC.

This clone was observed a single time. The V and J genes are TRBV13 and TRBJ2-5; D gene ambiguous. Trimming took 2 bases from V and 2 from J, leaving 6 bases between them. The CDR3 consists of 13 residues. The germline V gene has CDR1 PRHDT and CDR2 FYEKMQ (reference sequence). The DNA for the CDR3 is TGTGCCAGCAGCTTATATAATCAAGAGACCCAGTACTTC. It translates to CASSLYNQETQYF.

The genes are TRBV6-1 and TRBJ2-1; 16 nucleotides match TRBD2. There are 15 residues in the CDR3. Germline V gene sequence: CDR1 MNHNS, CDR2 SASEGT. The trim removed 7 bases at V and 10 bases at J, leaving 7 bases unmatched. Here the CDR3 reads CASNTGLAGGREQFF. In DNA, the CDR3 is TGTGCCAGCAATACGGGACTAGCGGGAGGGCGGGAGCAGTTCTTC.

V is TRBV2 and J is TRBJ2-7, with 9 bases lining up with TRBD2. The CDR3 loop spans 14 amino acids. The V segment lost 5 bases and the J segment 7 bases; nucleotides outside the gene matches: 9. Germline V gene sequence: CDR1 SNHLY, CDR2 FYNNEI. Here the CDR3 reads CASSTRGRAGEQYF. The CDR3 DNA reads as TGTGCCAGCAGTACACGCGGGAGGGCTGGTGAGCAGTACTTC.

The CDR3 reads CASRGTSQETQYF. DNA of the CDR3: TGTGCCAGCAGGGGGACTTCCCAAGAGACCCAGTACTTC. This chain uses TRBV2 with TRBJ2-5; D might be TRBD2 (6 bases). The CDR3 length is 13 residues. The germline V gene has CDR1 SNHLY and CDR2 FYNNEI. Trimming removed 6 bases at V and 1 base at J, with 9 bases between.

V usage is TRBV7-3 and J usage is TRBJ1-1; TRBD1 matches 8 bases. Per the germline V gene, CDR1 is SGHTA and CDR2 is FQGTGA. The CDR3 sequence is 15 residues long. V lost 5 bases to trimming and J lost 4 bases; unmatched junction nucleotides: 9. The CDR3 nucleotides read TGTGCCAGCAGCCCACAGGGGGGGTCGAGCACTGAAGCTTTCTTT. It translates to CASSPQGGSSTEAFF. The whole variable domain, filled in from reference TRBV7-3 and TRBJ1-1, reads GAGVSQTPSNKVTEKGKYVELRCDPISGHTALYWYRQSLGQGPEFLIYFQGTGAADDSGLPNDRFFAVRPEGSVSTLKIQRTERGDSAVYLCASSPQGGSSTEAFFGQGTRLTVV.

A few counts support this clone. The chain recombines TRBV7-2 with TRBJ1-2; perhaps TRBD1 as D (6 bases). V was trimmed by 5 bases and J by 4 bases, leaving 11 bases between them. CDR1 SGHTA and CDR2 FQGNSA come from the germline V gene. This CDR3 spans 13 amino acids. The CDR3 DNA reads TGTGCCAGCAGCACAGACAGGACCTATGGCTACACCTTC. It encodes CASSTDRTYGYTF. The complete variable domain, with remaining parts taken from reference TRBV7-2 and TRBJ1-2, reads GAGVSQSPSNKVTEKGKDVELRCDPISGHTALYWYRQSLGQGLEFLIYFQGNSAPDKSGLPSDRFSAERTGGSVSTLTIQRTQQEDSAVYLCASSTDRTYGYTFGSGTRLTVV.

The chain has TRBV7-9 and TRBJ1-1; D gene uncertain. This CDR3 region has 16 residues. Germline V lookup: CDR1 SEHNR, CDR2 FQNEAQ (reference sequence). The germline V and J ends were trimmed by 1 base and 2 bases, with 14 bases remaining between them. The CDR3 DNA follows: TGTGCCAGCAGCTTAGAGCAAGGAGATGGTAACACTGAAGCTTTCTTT. Amino acid sequence: CASSLEQGDGNTEAFF.

The chain couples TRBV5-1 to TRBJ2-3; 8 bases align to TRBD1. This CDR3 has 17 residues. Germline values: CDR1 SGHRS, CDR2 YFSETQ. With V trimmed by 2 bases and J by 1 base, 9 bases remained unmatched. The CDR3 DNA reads as TGCGCCAGCAGCTTAAGTAGGACAGGGTTTCGCACAGATACGCAGTATTTT. Translating it yields CASSLSRTGFRTDTQYF.

The J gene is TRBJ2-3, the V gene TRBV5-6; possible D gene TRBD1, 5 bases. CDR1 and CDR2 (germline): SGHDT, YYEEEE. Trimming took 0 bases from V and 5 from J, leaving 10 bases between them. The CDR3 length is 14 residues. The CDR3 protein is CASSLDRMGDTQYF. The CDR3 DNA sequence: TGTGCCAGCAGCTTGGACAGGATGGGAGATACGCAGTATTTT.

The J gene is TRBJ2-7, the V gene TRBV7-8; the D gene is possibly TRBD1 (6 bases). This CDR3 contains 16 residues. CDR1 SGHVS and CDR2 FQNEAQ come from the germline V gene. V gave up 6 bases and J gave up 2 bases, with 20 bases separating them. For the CDR3, the DNA is TGTGCCAGCAGACCCTCCGGACAGCTTAGAGCCTACGAGCAGTACTTC. This encodes CASRPSGQLRAYEQYF.